Below, 14 T cell receptor beta chains from the same sample are listed, as sequenced in a study of lymphopenia after photon versus proton radiotherapy. The assay was immunoSEQ multiplex PCR, and TCRdb's table has in-frame clones only and misses some. The table has 150,000 to 200,000 clones, about 88% seen once; the top ten hold roughly 4.7%. The source material was peripheral blood, sampled from a patient treated with photon-based radiotherapy. The receptors here all came from a man in his fifties or sixties with gastric cancer.

V gene TRBV27 combines with J gene TRBJ2-7, with 9 positions matching TRBD2. Germline trimming cut 4 bases from V and 2 bases from J; bases unmatched to any gene: 15. Looked up from germline, CDR1 is MNHEY and CDR2 is SMNVEV (reference sequence). CDR3 length: 18 residues. The CDR3 sequence: CASSSPSGRTPIPYEQYF. The CDR3 DNA is TGTGCCAGCAGTTCCCCGAGCGGGAGGACCCCCATCCCCTACGAGCAGTACTTC.

This clone has only a few counts. The rearrangement links TRBV5-1 to TRBJ2-3; no definite D call. V lost 0 bases, J lost 2 bases, and 7 bases lay in between. The germline CDR1 and CDR2 sequences are SGHRS and YFSETQ. The CDR3 has 14 amino acids. In DNA, the CDR3 is TGCGCCAGCAGCTTGGGTCCCACCACAGATACGCAGTATTTT. This sequence encodes CASSLGPTTDTQYF.

This clone was recorded a few times. This chain joins TRBV10-3 and TRBJ1-2, with D possibly TRBD1 on 5 matching bases. Germline CDR1 ENHRY, CDR2 SYGVKD. Between the trimmed V and J ends, which lost 6 bases and 6 bases, there was a span of 14 bases. The CDR3 contains 13 residues. The CDR3 reads CAIRAGRADGYTF. The CDR3 DNA reads TGTGCCATCAGAGCAGGGAGGGCGGATGGCTACACCTTC.

V gene TRBV7-7 combines with J gene TRBJ2-5; a possible D gene is TRBD1 (7 bases). CDR1 is SSHAT, CDR2 FNYEAQ, per germline (reference sequence). The V end was cut by 4 bases, the J end by 5 bases, with 14 bases between. The CDR3 sequence is 14 residues long. CDR3 amino acids: CASSSTGAGETQYF. The CDR3 DNA reads as TGTGCCAGCAGCTCCACAGGGGCGGGGGAGACCCAGTACTTC.

The chain carries TRBV28 and TRBJ1-1; D is possibly TRBD1 (6 bases). V lost 4 bases to trimming and J lost 11 bases, with 17 bases between them. The CDR3 has 13 residues. Germline V gene lookup returns CDR1 MDHEN and CDR2 SYDVKM. Here the CDR3 reads CASSSQGGKWAFF. As DNA, the CDR3 is TGTGCCAGCAGTTCCCAAGGGGGGAAGTGGGCTTTCTTT. Together with reference TRBV28 and TRBJ1-1, the CDR3 gives the full variable domain: DVKVTQSSRYLVKRTGEKVFLECVQDMDHENMFWYRQDPGLGLRLIYFSYDVKMKEKGDIPEGYSVSREKKERFSLILESASTNQTSMYLCASSSQGGKWAFFGQGTRLTVV.

The chain couples TRBV4-1 to TRBJ2-7, with a possible D match to TRBD2 (5 bases). CDR3 length equals 16 residues. The V end lost 4 bases, the J end lost 4 bases, and 20 bases lay between the germline ends. Germline V lookup: CDR1 MGHRA, CDR2 YSYEKL. The CDR3 DNA is TGCGCCAGCAGCCCACGTATGGTGGGAGTCGAGTACGAGCAGTACTTC. Encoded protein: CASSPRMVGVEYEQYF.

The chain is built from TRBV30 and TRBJ2-2; no firm D call. The germline V gene encodes CDR1 GTSNPN and CDR2 SVGIG (reference sequence). Trimming stripped 2 bases from V and 6 bases from J, with 13 bases between. The CDR3 runs to 14 residues. Here the CDR3 reads CAWSFGLQAGELFF. The CDR3, as DNA: TGTGCCTGGAGTTTTGGCCTCCAAGCCGGGGAGCTGTTTTTT. Full variable domain (outside the CDR3, taken from reference TRBV30 and TRBJ2-2): SQTIHQWPATLVQPVGSPLSLECTVEGTSNPNLYWYRQAAGRGLQLLFYSVGIGQISSEVPQNLSASRPQDRQFILSSKKLLLSDSGFYLCAWSFGLQAGELFFGEGSRLTVL.

This clone was found once. The CDR3 DNA follows: TGTGCCAGCAGCTTAGCTACGACAGGGGGCGGCACTGAAGCTTTCTTT. This translates into CASSLATTGGGTEAFF. V usage is TRBV7-2 and J usage is TRBJ1-1; 10 bases are shared with TRBD1. The CDR3 sequence is 16 residues long. From germline, CDR1 is SGHTA and CDR2 FQGNSA. V trimming: 0 bases; J trimming: 4 bases; junction bases outside the gene matches: 5.

This chain links TRBV7-3 with TRBJ2-5; D is possibly TRBD1 or TRBD2 (6 bases each). This CDR3 has 15 amino acids. Deletions cut 6 bases from V and 1 base from J, with 15 bases between. Germline CDR1 reads SGHTA; CDR2 reads FQGTGA. DNA of the CDR3: TGTGCCAGCAGTCTCCGTTGGGGGGCCCAAGAGACCCAGTACTTC. Amino acids: CASSLRWGAQETQYF.

This chain joins TRBV13 and TRBJ2-2; no reliable D call. This CDR3 comprises 14 residues. Looked up from germline, CDR1 is PRHDT and CDR2 is FYEKMQ (reference sequence). Trimming stripped 5 bases from V and 1 base from J, with 8 bases between. CDR3 DNA: TGTGCCAGCAGCCTGAACGGGAACACCGGGGAGCTGTTTTTT. Translated: CASSLNGNTGELFF.

The chain links TRBV29-1 to TRBJ1-1; TRBD1 might be the D (6 bases). The V gene's germline CDR1 is SQVTM and CDR2 ANQGSEA. CDR3 size: 13 residues. The CDR3 sequence is CRAYDRLNTEAFF. As DNA, the CDR3 is TGCAGGGCATATGACAGGCTGAACACTGAAGCTTTCTTT.

This sequence joins TRBV11-1 and TRBJ2-4; D is possibly TRBD1 or TRBD2 (5 bases each). CDR3 length equals 18 residues. Germline CDR1 is SGHAT and CDR2 is FQDESV (reference sequence). The V gene lost 5 bases and the J gene lost 1 base, with 21 bases spanning the gap. CDR3 in amino acids: CASSVKPPGSLAKNIQYF. CDR3 nucleotides: TGTGCCAGCAGCGTAAAACCCCCAGGGAGTCTTGCCAAAAACATTCAGTACTTC.

V is TRBV5-8 and J is TRBJ2-1; D is undetermined. The CDR3 loop spans 14 amino acids. Germline values: CDR1 SGHTS, CDR2 YDEGEE. Trimming took 7 bases from V and 0 from J, leaving 11 bases between them. The CDR3 DNA follows: TGTGCCAGCGCGCTGGGTTCCTCCTACAATGAGCAGTTCTTC. Translating it yields CASALGSSYNEQFF.

V and J are TRBV5-1 and TRBJ2-1; TRBD2 matches at 9 bases. The CDR3 contains 15 residues. Germline CDR1 and CDR2: SGHRS and YFSETQ. The V and J ends lost 4 bases and 7 bases, in that order; junction bases with no gene match: 9. CDR3 bases: TGCGCCAGCAGCCCGGTAGCGGGAGTCAAGAATGAGCAGTTCTTC. It is translated as CASSPVAGVKNEQFF.